Here is one TCR beta chain with its context. The antigen is unknown. This entry belongs to a study of a mutant IDH1 vaccine in newly diagnosed glioma. Study-level background: Each patient was administered eight vaccinations, scheduled in weeks 1, 3, 5, 7, 11, 15, 19 and 23.

Here immunoSEQ multiplex PCR was the method, and the copy in TCRdb shows in-frame clones only, minus some. The sample includes approximately 50,000 clones, more than 75% seen only once; the top ten take 1.4%. V gave up 5 bases and J gave up 0 bases; unmatched junction bases: 13. The CDR3 runs 18 residues. Germline lookup yields CDR1 MNHEY and CDR2 SMNVEV (reference sequence). This sample's time point: week 23, last vaccination. Every vaccination contained 300 ug of the mutant IDH1 20-mer peptide and was paired with topical imiquimod. The starting material was PBMCs, obtained from a glioma patient whose treatment included an IDH1 peptide vaccine. The rearrangement links TRBV27 to TRBJ1-2, with 9 bases that match TRBD1. The receptor was isolated from a man aged 35 to 55 with glioma. This CDR3 reads CASSPPSRDRAANYGYTF. CDR3 in DNA: TGTGCCAGCAGTCCGCCGTCCCGGGACAGGGCAGCTAACTATGGCTACACCTTC.